These 28 T cell receptor beta chains originate from one sample sequenced in a study of blood T cell repertoires in COVID-19. The assay was immunoSEQ multiplex PCR, and TCRdb's table has in-frame clones only and misses some. Among fewer than 250,000 clones listed, about 81% were seen once. The sample was PBMCs or T cells enriched from blood (not recorded which). These receptors were obtained from a woman aged 25 to 39 who had recovered from COVID-19.

This chain joins TRBV7-3 and TRBJ2-2, with 11 positions matching TRBD2. CDR3 length: 16 residues. CDR1 and CDR2 (germline): SGHTA, FQGTGA. Germline trimming cut 5 bases from V and 2 bases from J; bases unmatched to any gene: 4. The chain's CDR3 is CASSPTSGRNTGELFF. CDR3 nucleotides: TGTGCCAGCAGCCCAACTAGCGGGAGAAACACCGGGGAGCTGTTTTTT. The variable domain in full, with the rest retrieved from reference TRBV7-3 and TRBJ2-2, is GAGVSQTPSNKVTEKGKYVELRCDPISGHTALYWYRQSLGQGPEFLIYFQGTGAADDSGLPNDRFFAVRPEGSVSTLKIQRTERGDSAVYLCASSPTSGRNTGELFFGEGSRLTVL.

This clone was seen once. The chain employs TRBV6-5 and TRBJ1-5; D is possibly TRBD1 (5 bases). Germline CDR1 and CDR2: MNHEY and SVGAGI. V lost 7 bases to trimming and J lost 6 bases, with 16 bases between them. The CDR3 runs 14 residues. The CDR3 bases are TGTGCCAGCAATCCCAGGGTCTTAAGTCAGCCCCAGCATTTT. Its protein is CASNPRVLSQPQHF.

V gene TRBV28 combines with J gene TRBJ1-1; TRBD1 matches at 9 bases. CDR1 is MDHEN, CDR2 SYDVKM, per germline. This CDR3 has 15 residues. The J segment lost 4 bases and the V segment lost 3 bases, leaving 6 bases of the junction unmatched. The CDR3 DNA reads TGTGCCAGCAGTTTGCCGACAGGGGGTGGCACTGAAGCTTTCTTT. Translating it yields CASSLPTGGGTEAFF.

The genes are TRBV19 and TRBJ1-2, with 8 bases fitting TRBD1. V lost 4 bases, J lost 6 bases, and 7 bases stayed unmatched. The CDR3 totals 14 residues. CDR1 is LNHDA and CDR2 is SQIVND in the germline V gene (reference sequence). CDR3 protein: CASSTQRQGNGYTF. The CDR3 DNA reads as TGTGCCAGTAGTACCCAACGACAGGGGAATGGCTACACCTTC.

The chain combines TRBV28 with TRBJ1-2; no clear D gene. This CDR3 comprises 17 residues. Trimming left V 3 bases short and J 6 bases short, with 23 bases between. CDR1 MDHEN and CDR2 SYDVKM come from the germline V gene. CDR3 residues: CASSFTGRVRALDGYTF. For the CDR3, the DNA is TGTGCCAGCAGTTTCACCGGCAGAGTTAGAGCGCTAGATGGCTACACCTTC.

This clone was detected only a few times. The chain employs TRBV25-1 and TRBJ2-1; 9 bases fit TRBD2. The CDR3 consists of 15 residues. The germline gives CDR1 MGHDK, CDR2 SYGVNS. J lost 2 bases, V lost 4 bases, and 3 bases had no gene match. For the CDR3, the DNA is TGTGCCAGCAGTGTGCGGGAGGGACCCTACAATGAGCAGTTCTTC. Translation gives CASSVREGPYNEQFF.

V is TRBV12-5 and J is TRBJ2-7; D not resolved. Trimming left V 2 bases short and J 0 bases short, with 11 bases between. Per germline, CDR1 LGHNT and CDR2 FRNRAP. The CDR3 has 15 residues. The CDR3 nucleotides are TGTGCTAGTGGTTTGCCCCCTAGAGGCTCCTACGAGCAGTACGTC. Translating it yields CASGLPPRGSYEQYV.

The J gene is TRBJ2-5, the V gene TRBV2; TRBD2 is a possible D gene (7 bases). Trimming stripped 7 bases from V and 6 bases from J, with 15 bases between. CDR1 is SNHLY, CDR2 FYNNEI, per germline. This CDR3 region has 13 residues. The CDR3 loop reads CASKGGPGKTQYF. DNA for the CDR3: TGTGCCAGCAAGGGGGGGCCGGGAAAGACCCAGTACTTC. The full variable domain, rest sourced from reference TRBV2 and TRBJ2-5, is EPEVTQTPSHQVTQMGQEVILRCVPISNHLYFYWYRQILGQKVEFLVSFYNNEISEKSEIFDDQFSVERPDGSNFTLKIRSTKLEDSAMYFCASKGGPGKTQYFGPGTRLLVL.

The rearrangement joins TRBV2 to TRBJ2-7; unclear D gene. CDR1 is SNHLY and CDR2 is FYNNEI in the germline V gene. Trimming removed 3 bases at V and 3 bases at J, with 6 bases between. This CDR3 contains 12 residues. The CDR3 DNA reads TGTGCCAGCAGTGACCCTAGCTACGAGCAGTACGTC. Its translation: CASSDPSYEQYV.

V usage is TRBV5-4 and J usage is TRBJ2-5, with D unclear. The CDR3 is 12 amino acids. Germline CDR1 reads SGHNT; CDR2 reads YYREEE (reference sequence). V was shortened by 1 base and J by 4 bases, with 5 bases between the two germline ends. The CDR3 protein is CASSLNIETQYF. CDR3 coding DNA: TGTGCCAGCAGCTTGAATATAGAGACCCAGTACTTC.

A single count supports this clone. V usage is TRBV18 and J usage is TRBJ1-1; 9 bases are shared with TRBD1. Per germline, CDR1 KGHSH and CDR2 LQKENI. Germline trimming cut 3 bases from V and 1 base from J; bases unmatched to any gene: 3. This CDR3 contains 15 residues. The CDR3: CASSPTGQGNTEAFF. The DNA of the CDR3 is TGTGCCAGCTCACCGACGGGACAGGGGAACACTGAAGCTTTCTTT.

The V call is TRBV28, the J call TRBJ1-2; maybe TRBD1 (5 bases). The germline V gene has CDR1 MDHEN and CDR2 SYDVKM. Trimming took off 7 bases at V and 4 bases at J, with 13 bases between the two ends. The CDR3 runs 13 residues. The CDR3 DNA follows: TGTGCCAGCACCCCGGGGGGGGTCTATGGCTACACCTTC. This translates into CASTPGGVYGYTF.

The V call is TRBV5-1, the J call TRBJ1-1, with no clear D. The germline V gene has CDR1 SGHRS and CDR2 YFSETQ. Trimming removed 6 bases from V and 7 bases from J, with 10 bases in between. This CDR3 region has 11 residues. CDR3: CASKQVDEAFF. Written as DNA, the CDR3 is TGCGCCAGCAAGCAGGTTGATGAAGCTTTCTTT.

The chain joins TRBV6-5 to TRBJ1-2, with TRBD1 identical over 7 bases. V shed 6 bases and J 8 bases; nucleotides not matched to a gene: 6. CDR3 length equals 12 residues. Germline V lookup: CDR1 MNHEY, CDR2 SVGAGI. The CDR3 sequence: CASRPGTDGYTF. In DNA form, the CDR3 reads TGTGCCAGCAGACCCGGGACAGACGGCTACACCTTC.

V and J are TRBV5-1 and TRBJ1-1, with 7 bases lining up with TRBD1. J gave up 1 base and V 0 bases, and 3 bases lay outside the gene matches. The CDR3 has 15 residues. Germline V gives CDR1 SGHRS, CDR2 YFSETQ. This CDR3 is CASSLARQGNTEAFF. The CDR3 DNA follows: TGCGCCAGCAGCTTGGCTAGACAGGGGAACACTGAAGCTTTCTTT.

The chain employs TRBV4-1 and TRBJ1-2; a weak D match, TRBD1 (5 bases). The germline CDR1 and CDR2 sequences are MGHRA and YSYEKL. The CDR3 has 13 amino acids. The V gene lost 0 bases and the J gene lost 8 bases, with 10 bases spanning the gap. The CDR3 bases are TGCGCCAGCAGCCAAGATCAGGGAGGAGGCTACACCTTC. Protein product: CASSQDQGGGYTF.

This chain uses TRBV20-1 with TRBJ1-2; 8 bases align to TRBD1. This CDR3 contains 11 residues. CDR1 and CDR2 from the germline V gene are DFQATT and SNEGSKA (reference sequence). V shed 5 bases and J 6 bases; nucleotides not matched to a gene: 2. Here the CDR3 reads CSAAGGNGYTF. CDR3 DNA sequence: TGCAGTGCTGCAGGGGGCAATGGCTACACCTTC.

This clone has a single count. Other DNA sequences in this specimen translate into the identical CDR3. V gene TRBV2 combines with J gene TRBJ1-5; the D gene is possibly TRBD1 (6 bases). Trimming shortened V by 8 bases and J by 0 bases, and 11 bases separated the two germline ends. The CDR3 is 14 residues long. Germline assignment: CDR1 SNHLY and CDR2 FYNNEI. CDR3 in amino acids: CASSDRYSNQPQHF. The CDR3 DNA sequence: TGTGCCAGCTCGGACAGATATAGCAATCAGCCCCAGCATTTT.

The chain employs TRBV7-2 and TRBJ2-3; 12 nucleotides agree with TRBD2. This CDR3 contains 16 residues. Per germline, CDR1 SGHTA and CDR2 FQGNSA. J gave up 9 bases and V 5 bases, and 12 bases lay outside the gene matches. DNA of the CDR3: TGTGCCAGCAGCCTCGACAGGGGAACTAGCGGGGGGACGCAGTATTTT. It specifies CASSLDRGTSGGTQYF. Complete variable domain (other parts from reference TRBV7-2 and TRBJ2-3): GAGVSQSPSNKVTEKGKDVELRCDPISGHTALYWYRQSLGQGLEFLIYFQGNSAPDKSGLPSDRFSAERTGGSVSTLTIQRTQQEDSAVYLCASSLDRGTSGGTQYFGPGTRLTVL.

The chain is built from TRBV5-1 and TRBJ2-3; 10 bases align to TRBD1. With 8 bases clipped from V and 4 bases from J, the junction kept 7 bases outside the gene matches. Germline V gives CDR1 SGHRS, CDR2 YFSETQ. CDR3 length equals 14 residues. In DNA, the CDR3 is TGCGCCAGTATGACAGGGGGCGGAGCAGATACGCAGTATTTT. The encoded protein is CASMTGGGADTQYF.

This chain uses TRBV6-1 with TRBJ1-4; 9 bases line up with TRBD1. Germline lookup yields CDR1 MNHNS and CDR2 SASEGT. V was clipped by 0 bases and J by 7 bases; unmatched bases: 3. The CDR3 runs to 15 residues. The CDR3 region is CASSEAGTGLEKLFF. The CDR3 nucleotides are TGTGCCAGCAGTGAAGCTGGGACAGGGCTTGAAAAACTGTTTTTT.

V gene TRBV4-1 combines with J gene TRBJ2-1; 7 bases align to TRBD1. Germline loops: CDR1 MGHRA, CDR2 YSYEKL. V was clipped by 0 bases and J by 8 bases; unmatched bases: 10. CDR3 length: 16 residues. The CDR3 here is CASSQDRTGVNDEQFF. The CDR3 region has the DNA TGCGCCAGCAGCCAAGATCGCACAGGGGTGAACGATGAGCAGTTCTTC.

V is TRBV6-5 and J is TRBJ1-1; TRBD1 might be the D (6 bases). The CDR3 runs to 12 residues. The V gene's germline CDR1 is MNHEY and CDR2 SVGAGI. The germline V and J ends were trimmed by 2 bases and 11 bases, with 12 bases remaining between them. The CDR3 bases are TGTGCCAGCAGTTACGCACAGGGTCGCGCTTTCTTT. It codes for CASSYAQGRAFF.

The chain carries TRBV27 and TRBJ2-3; a possible D gene is TRBD1 (5 bases). The germline V and J ends were trimmed by 4 bases and 3 bases, with 17 bases remaining between them. The CDR3 consists of 16 residues. Germline V gene lookup returns CDR1 MNHEY and CDR2 SMNVEV (reference sequence). This CDR3 reads CASSSRGLDWTDTQYF. CDR3 sequence (DNA): TGTGCCAGCAGTTCAAGGGGCCTCGACTGGACAGATACGCAGTATTTT.

The V gene is TRBV6-7, the J gene TRBJ2-7; TRBD1 aligns across 11 bases. TRBV6-7 is filed as an ORF, its function uncertain. After removal of 7 bases from V and 2 bases from J, the junction contained 1 base not matched to a gene. The CDR3 is 13 residues long. CDR3 region: CASTDRGPYEQYF. The CDR3 DNA is TGTGCCAGCACGGACAGGGGGCCCTACGAGCAGTACTTC.

This rearrangement joins TRBV5-1 to TRBJ1-2; D is unclear. The germline V gene encodes CDR1 SGHRS and CDR2 YFSETQ. V was trimmed by 0 bases and J by 3 bases, leaving 9 bases between them. This CDR3 comprises 14 residues. CDR3 DNA sequence: TGCGCCAGCAGCTTGGACACTAGAGACTATGGCTACACCTTC. As protein: CASSLDTRDYGYTF.

This clone was counted a few times. The gene calls are TRBV10-2 and TRBJ1-5; tentative D call: TRBD1 (5 bases). Looked up from germline, CDR1 is WSHSY and CDR2 is SAAADI. Trimming cost V 4 bases and J 4 bases, with 11 bases left between them. The CDR3 consists of 14 residues. The chain's CDR3 is CASSVSTVNQPQHF. The CDR3 nucleotides are TGCGCCAGCAGTGTGTCGACAGTGAATCAGCCCCAGCATTTT.

This clone was counted at least ten times. The chain carries TRBV9 and TRBJ1-2; 9 bases match TRBD1. Germline V gene lookup returns CDR1 SGDLS and CDR2 YYNGEE. The CDR3 runs 13 residues. The J segment lost 8 bases and the V segment lost 3 bases, leaving 5 bases of the junction unmatched. The CDR3 reads CASSGQGVGGYTF. The CDR3 bases are TGTGCCAGCAGCGGACAGGGGGTGGGCGGCTACACCTTC.